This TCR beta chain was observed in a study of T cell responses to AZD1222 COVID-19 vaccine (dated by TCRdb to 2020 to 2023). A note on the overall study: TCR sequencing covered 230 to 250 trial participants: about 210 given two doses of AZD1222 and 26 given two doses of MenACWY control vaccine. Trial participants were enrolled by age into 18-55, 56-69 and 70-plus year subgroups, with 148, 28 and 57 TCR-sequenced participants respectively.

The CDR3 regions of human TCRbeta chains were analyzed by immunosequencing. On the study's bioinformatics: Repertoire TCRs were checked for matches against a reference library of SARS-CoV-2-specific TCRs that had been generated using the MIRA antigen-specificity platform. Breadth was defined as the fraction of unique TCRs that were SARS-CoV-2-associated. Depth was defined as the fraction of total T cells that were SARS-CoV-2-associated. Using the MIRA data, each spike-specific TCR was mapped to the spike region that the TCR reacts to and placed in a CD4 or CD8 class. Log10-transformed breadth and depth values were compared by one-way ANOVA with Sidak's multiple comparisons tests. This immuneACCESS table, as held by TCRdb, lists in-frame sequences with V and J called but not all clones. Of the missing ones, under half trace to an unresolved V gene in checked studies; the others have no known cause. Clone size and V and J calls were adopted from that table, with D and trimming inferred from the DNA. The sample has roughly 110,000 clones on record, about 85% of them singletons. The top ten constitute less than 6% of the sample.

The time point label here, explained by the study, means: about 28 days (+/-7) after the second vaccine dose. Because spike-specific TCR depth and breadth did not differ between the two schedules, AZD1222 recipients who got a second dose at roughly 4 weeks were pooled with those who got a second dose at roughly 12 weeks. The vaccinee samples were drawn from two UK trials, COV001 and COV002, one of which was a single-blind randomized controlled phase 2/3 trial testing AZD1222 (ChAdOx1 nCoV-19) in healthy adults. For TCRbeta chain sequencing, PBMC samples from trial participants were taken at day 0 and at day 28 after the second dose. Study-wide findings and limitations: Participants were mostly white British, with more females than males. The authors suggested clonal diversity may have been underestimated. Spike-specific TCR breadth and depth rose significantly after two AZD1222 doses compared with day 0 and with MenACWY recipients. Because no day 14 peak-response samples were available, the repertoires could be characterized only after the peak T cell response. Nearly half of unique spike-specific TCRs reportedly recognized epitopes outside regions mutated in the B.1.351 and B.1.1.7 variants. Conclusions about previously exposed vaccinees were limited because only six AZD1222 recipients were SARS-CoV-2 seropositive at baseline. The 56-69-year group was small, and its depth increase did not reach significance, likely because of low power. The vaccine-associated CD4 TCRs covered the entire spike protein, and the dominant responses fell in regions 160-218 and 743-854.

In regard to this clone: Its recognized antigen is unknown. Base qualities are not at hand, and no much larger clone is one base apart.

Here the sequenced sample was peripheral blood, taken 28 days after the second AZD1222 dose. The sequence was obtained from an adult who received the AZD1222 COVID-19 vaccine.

The sequenced DNA: TGCGCCAGCAGCGGACTAGCGGGGGCCCGGGGCAATGAGCAGTTCTTC. Its product reads: CASSGLAGARGNEQFF. This chain joins TRBV5-1 to TRBJ2-1, with 13 central nucleotides matching TRBD2. The CDR3 has 16 amino acids, counting the end cysteine and phenylalanine. Just the 48-base CDR3 DNA is kept, in frame starting at base 1. V lost 4 bases and J lost 6 bases, and the count of bases not matched to a germline gene is 7. According to the germline V gene, CDR1 reads SGHRS and CDR2 reads YFSETQ.